The 21 T cell receptor beta chains below were found in one sample sequenced in a study of blood T cell repertoires in COVID-19. The repertoire was sequenced with immunoSEQ multiplex PCR; TCRdb's copy has only in-frame clones and lacks some. The table includes about 270,000 clones, around 91% detected once. The source material was PBMCs or T cells enriched from blood (not recorded which). The receptors here all came from a woman under 30 who had recovered from COVID-19.

The V call is TRBV3-1 (or the pseudogene TRBV3-2), the J call TRBJ2-7; TRBD1 matches at 7 bases. There are 12 residues in the CDR3. V dropped 4 bases and J dropped 6; count of bases not matched to a gene: 3. The V gene's germline CDR1 is LGHDT and CDR2 YNNKEL (reference sequence). This CDR3 is CASSRRQGEQYF. The CDR3 DNA is TGTGCCAGCAGCCGCAGACAGGGCGAGCAGTACTTC.

V and J are TRBV6-5 and TRBJ1-2, with 8 bases aligning to TRBD1. Germline CDR1 is MNHEY and CDR2 is SVGAGI. The V gene end was trimmed by 6 bases and the J gene end by 8 bases; junction bases not matched to a gene: 8. The CDR3 length is 13 residues. CDR3 protein: CASRGTGLRGYTF. The DNA for the CDR3 is TGTGCCAGCAGGGGGACAGGTCTAAGGGGCTACACCTTC.

This sequence joins TRBV28 and TRBJ1-5, with a tentative D call TRBD1 (5 bases). V gave up 2 bases and J gave up 0 bases, with 8 bases separating them. The germline CDR1 and CDR2 sequences are MDHEN and SYDVKM. This CDR3 has 15 amino acids. CDR3 protein: CASSLTGHSNQPQHF. The CDR3 DNA is TGTGCCAGCAGTTTAACAGGCCATAGCAATCAGCCCCAGCATTTT.

The V gene is TRBV25-1, the J gene TRBJ1-2, with D maybe TRBD1 (6 bases). Trimming stripped 4 bases from V and 6 bases from J, with 18 bases between. CDR1 is MGHDK and CDR2 is SYGVNS in the germline V gene. This CDR3 has 15 residues. CDR3 region: CASSGGQVFGNGYTF. CDR3 nucleotide sequence: TGTGCCAGCAGTGGGGGACAAGTTTTTGGAAATGGCTACACCTTC.

The chain uses TRBV5-1 and TRBJ2-3, with 9 bases that match TRBD2. Germline trimming cut 6 bases from V and 2 bases from J; bases unmatched to any gene: 7. The CDR3 runs 15 residues. Germline V lookup: CDR1 SGHRS, CDR2 YFSETQ. DNA for the CDR3: TGCGCCAGCACTATAGCGGGGGCCGCCACAGATACGCAGTATTTT. Amino acid sequence: CASTIAGAATDTQYF.

The chain recombines TRBV12-3 or TRBV12-4 with TRBJ2-7; D ambiguous. V dropped 8 bases and J dropped 3 bases, with 11 bases sitting between them. The CDR3 spans 12 residues. The CDR3 loop reads CASAGVLYEQYF. DNA of the CDR3: TGTGCCAGCGCAGGCGTACTCTACGAGCAGTACTTC.

The J gene is TRBJ2-4, the V gene TRBV9, with 9 nucleotides matching TRBD1. Germline lookup yields CDR1 SGDLS and CDR2 YYNGEE. The CDR3 is made up of 15 amino acids. The V gene end was trimmed by 5 bases and the J gene end by 8 bases; junction bases not matched to a gene: 11. The CDR3 DNA sequence: TGTGCCAGCAGTGATCAAGCGGGACAGGGTTACATTCAGTACTTC. The encoded protein is CASSDQAGQGYIQYF.

The rearrangement joins TRBV3-1 (or the pseudogene TRBV3-2) to TRBJ2-2, with 7 bases aligning to TRBD1. V dropped 7 bases and J dropped 5; count of bases not matched to a gene: 10. Germline assignment: CDR1 LGHDT and CDR2 YNNKEL (reference sequence). The CDR3 covers 15 residues. The CDR3 nucleotides read TGTGCCAGCACCTTAGGCCAGGGGGAAACCGGGGAGCTGTTTTTT. It yields the protein CASTLGQGETGELFF.

The chain has TRBV10-3 and TRBJ2-5; 8 nucleotides align to TRBD2. Trimming removed 3 bases from V and 5 bases from J; junction bases left unmatched: 11. Germline V CDR1 and CDR2: ENHRY, SYGVKD. The CDR3 covers 16 residues. CDR3 sequence: CAISESAGAPHETQYF. The CDR3 coding sequence is TGTGCCATCAGTGAATCAGCGGGGGCGCCCCACGAGACCCAGTACTTC.

The rearrangement uses TRBV29-1 and TRBJ1-1; 8 nucleotides line up with TRBD1. Trimming removed 8 bases from V and 0 bases from J; junction bases left unmatched: 8. The CDR3 extends over 14 amino acids. The V gene's germline CDR1 is SQVTM and CDR2 ANQGSEA. The CDR3, as DNA: TGCAGCATACAGGGACAGGATTTGAACACTGAAGCTTTCTTT. It translates to CSIQGQDLNTEAFF.

The chain employs TRBV2 and TRBJ1-6; the D gene is possibly TRBD1 (6 bases). Germline-derived CDR1 and CDR2 are SNHLY and FYNNEI. This CDR3 contains 14 residues. V was cut by 7 bases and J by 8 bases, with 15 bases left in between. The CDR3 here is CASTGAGVYSPLHF. CDR3 in DNA: TGTGCCAGCACAGGGGCAGGGGTATATTCACCCCTCCACTTT.

The chain combines TRBV28 with TRBJ2-3; 9 positions agree with TRBD2. Germline V gene lookup returns CDR1 MDHEN and CDR2 SYDVKM. The CDR3 totals 17 residues. The V and J ends lost 5 bases and 2 bases, in that order; junction bases with no gene match: 11. The CDR3 nucleotides are TGTGCCAGCAGTCCCCCTGGGGGCGGGGGGGCCACAGATACGCAGTATTTT. This sequence encodes CASSPPGGGGATDTQYF.

This chain uses TRBV28 with TRBJ2-1; 9 nucleotides line up with TRBD1. The trim removed 5 bases at V and 5 bases at J, leaving 10 bases unmatched. Germline CDR1 and CDR2: MDHEN and SYDVKM. The CDR3 totals 16 residues. The CDR3 DNA sequence: TGTGCCAGCAGTCTCCCCGGGACAGGGACTAACAATGAGCAGTTCTTC. It yields the protein CASSLPGTGTNNEQFF.

The chain links TRBV25-1 to TRBJ2-4; D perhaps matches TRBD1 (6 bases). The CDR3 runs to 12 residues. The germline V gene encodes CDR1 MGHDK and CDR2 SYGVNS. V was trimmed by 3 bases and J by 8 bases, leaving 8 bases between them. The CDR3 DNA reads TGTGCCAGCAGTGAGACAGGATACATTCAGTACTTC. Residues: CASSETGYIQYF. The full variable domain, rest sourced from reference TRBV25-1 and TRBJ2-4, is EADIYQTPRYLVIGTGKKITLECSQTMGHDKMYWYQQDPGMELHLIHYSYGVNSTEKGDLSSESTVSRIRTEHFPLTLESARPSHTSQYLCASSETGYIQYFGAGTRLSVL.

The chain uses TRBV5-5 and TRBJ2-7, with 9 bases identical to TRBD1. The germline V gene encodes CDR1 SGHKS and CDR2 YYEKEE (reference sequence). The CDR3 covers 14 residues. V lost 4 bases and J lost 5; bases outside the gene matches: 7. The DNA of the CDR3 is TGTGCCAGCAGCCCCGGGACAGGGTACCACGAGCAGTACTTC. Translating gives CASSPGTGYHEQYF.

The V gene is TRBV6-1, the J gene TRBJ1-4; D remains ambiguous. In germline, CDR1 is MNHNS, CDR2 SASEGT. V was trimmed by 3 bases and J by 9 bases, leaving 2 bases between them. The CDR3 contains 10 residues. CDR3 sequence (DNA): TGTGCCAGCAGTGATAAAAAACTGTTTTTT. It specifies CASSDKKLFF.

V usage is TRBV6-5 and J usage is TRBJ1-4; maybe TRBD1 (5 bases). Looked up from germline, CDR1 is MNHEY and CDR2 is SVGAGI. V lost 8 bases and J 6 bases, leaving 19 bases between the germline ends. The CDR3 is 15 residues long. CDR3 in amino acids: CASGTEGWADEKLFF. DNA for the CDR3: TGTGCCAGCGGAACGGAGGGGTGGGCGGATGAAAAACTGTTTTTT.

The gene calls are TRBV5-1 and TRBJ2-5; D perhaps matches TRBD2 (6 bases). Germline CDR1 and CDR2: SGHRS and YFSETQ. V shed 0 bases and J shed 2 bases, with 11 bases lying between them. The CDR3 extends over 15 amino acids. The CDR3 DNA reads as TGCGCCAGCAGCTTGGAAGCGGCGGGACAAGAGACCCAGTACTTC. It specifies CASSLEAAGQETQYF.

The V call is TRBV6-1, the J call TRBJ2-3, with D maybe TRBD1 (5 bases). The V end lost 4 bases, the J end lost 2 bases, and 16 bases lay between the germline ends. The CDR3 has 16 residues. Germline V gene lookup returns CDR1 MNHNS and CDR2 SASEGT. CDR3 amino acids: CASSGIDSSFTDTQYF. In DNA, the CDR3 is TGTGCCAGCAGTGGTATCGACAGCTCCTTCACAGATACGCAGTATTTT.

The rearrangement joins TRBV7-9 to TRBJ2-2; 9 bases map to TRBD1. CDR3 size: 15 residues. Germline V gene data show CDR1 as SEHNR and CDR2 as FQNEAQ (reference sequence). The ends lost 8 bases at V and 4 bases at J; junction bases unmatched: 8. CDR3 nucleotides: TGTGCCAGCGATCATACAGGGGGCCCCACCGGGGAGCTGTTTTTT. Translation gives CASDHTGGPTGELFF.

The chain has TRBV14 and TRBJ1-4, with D unclear. Looked up from germline, CDR1 is SGHDN and CDR2 is FVKESK. The CDR3 is 13 residues long. Trimming took 3 bases from V and 8 from J, leaving 10 bases between them. The CDR3 DNA reads as TGTGCCAGCAGCCAGGGAGGAGTGGAAAAACTGTTTTTT. Translating it yields CASSQGGVEKLFF. The full variable domain, rest sourced from reference TRBV14 and TRBJ1-4, is EAGVTQFPSHSVIEKGQTVTLRCDPISGHDNLYWYRRVMGKEIKFLLHFVKESKQDESGMPNNRFLAERTGGTYSTLKVQPAELEDSGVYFCASSQGGVEKLFFGSGTQLSVL.